Listed here are 6 T cell receptor beta chains from one sample, sequenced in a study of regulatory T cells in long-lasting Graves disease. Time point meaning: newly diagnosed GD, antithyroid drugs for less than 3 months. The TCR library was prepared using RNA isolated from PBMCs. CDR3 regions were amplified by Arm-PCR using iRepertoire HTBI primers to build TCR beta libraries. One entry per CDR3 protein results from TCRdb running MiXCR on the multiplex PCR reads. The sample consists of about 560,000 distinct CDR3 sequences, about 15% of them appearing once. The same data also contributed to another study, on T cells in Graves' hyperthyroidism and ophthalmopathy.

The material was peripheral blood mononuclear cells (PBMCs), obtained at new diagnosis, from a patient treated with antithyroid drugs. The receptor set was obtained from a young man with Graves disease.

Ten or more counts support this clonotype. The CDR3 region is CASSSSKGASYEQYF. In nucleotides, the CDR3 is TGTGCCAGCAGTTCCTCAAAAGGGGCCTCCTACGAGCAGTACTTC. The V call is TRBV6-5, the J call TRBJ2-7; TRBD1 might be the D (5 bases). Between the trimmed V and J ends, which lost 4 bases and 0 bases, there was a span of 13 bases. This CDR3 has 15 amino acids. Germline assignment: CDR1 MNHEY and CDR2 SVGAGI.

This clonotype was counted many times. This sequence joins TRBV12-3 or TRBV12-4 and TRBJ2-7; 7 bases are shared with TRBD1. J was trimmed by 7 bases and V by 1 base; bases with no gene match: 7. This CDR3 has 14 amino acids. CDR3 loop: CASSLVTGRGEQYF. The CDR3 region has the DNA TGTGCCAGCAGTTTAGTTACTGGCAGGGGGGAGCAGTACTTC.

The rearrangement links TRBV28 to TRBJ1-3; TRBD1 agrees at 8 bases. Per germline, CDR1 MDHEN and CDR2 SYDVKM. The CDR3 covers 17 residues. V trimming: 6 bases; J trimming: 2 bases; junction bases outside the gene matches: 12. The CDR3 DNA follows: TGTGCCAGCAGCACATTTAAGGGACAGGACGCTGGAAACACCATATATTTT. This codes for CASSTFKGQDAGNTIYF.

About this clonotype itself: This may arise from a read error, as a much more abundant clone is one base away. The CDR3: CASSAQTSPYEQYF. The DNA of the CDR3 is TGTGCCAGCAGCGCTCAAACTAGTCCCTACGAGCAGTACTTC. The genes are TRBV9 and TRBJ2-7; D might be TRBD2 (5 bases). From germline, CDR1 is SGDLS and CDR2 YYNGEE. Trimming removed 3 bases from V and 2 bases from J, with 12 bases in between. The CDR3 spans 14 residues.

Remarks on this clonotype: This could be a read error, since a much larger clone is one nucleotide away. This chain connects TRBV30 to TRBJ2-3; 11 nucleotides line up with TRBD2. The J call may be mistaken, given a closer DNA end match to TRBJ2-5. The CDR3 loop spans 14 amino acids. Germline assignment: CDR1 GTSNPN and CDR2 SVGIG (reference sequence). The CDR3 coding sequence is TGTGCCTGGGGTACTAGCGGGAGTCCAGAGACCCAGTACTTC. The encoded protein is CAWGTSGSPETQYF.

This clonotype was detected many times. CDR3 protein: CASSFRGQAYEQYF. CDR3 in DNA: TGTGCCAGCAGCTTCCGAGGACAGGCCTACGAGCAGTACTTC. This chain connects TRBV7-2 to TRBJ2-7, with 7 bases that match TRBD1. The CDR3 consists of 14 residues. Trimming at V came to 3 bases and at J to 2 bases, leaving 4 bases not matched to a gene. CDR1 and CDR2 (germline): SGHTA, FQGNSA.